Below, one T cell receptor beta chain is given with its context. Only in-frame clones appear in the TCRdb table, and some are missing; sequencing was by immunoSEQ multiplex PCR. Of some 330,000 clones listed, about 90% are singletons. This record comes from a study of blood T cell repertoires in COVID-19. The TCR comes from a man aged 25 to 40 who had recovered from COVID-19. The specimen sequenced was PBMCs or T cells enriched from blood (not recorded which).

DNA for the CDR3: TGTGCCAGCAGTGAAGATCCGACAGGGCGGAGCGGGGAGCTGTTTTTT. Amino acid sequence: CASSEDPTGRSGELFF. The chain has TRBV6-1 and TRBJ2-2, with 7 bases lining up with TRBD1. Germline CDR1 MNHNS, CDR2 SASEGT. The CDR3 is 16 residues long. V lost 1 base, J lost 7 bases, and 9 bases stayed unmatched.